This T cell receptor beta chain was recovered during a study of blood T cell repertoires in COVID-19. Study-wide context: Sources were T cells, B-cell-depleted T cells, or PBMCs; the material itself was cDNA or gDNA.

Participants reported their clinical history, and cohort assignment relied on those reports. The germline V gene has CDR1 SGHNT and CDR2 YYREEE (reference sequence). With 4 bases removed from V and 6 bases from J, the gap between germline ends came to 13 bases. The CDR3 loop spans 13 amino acids. Clones were sequenced by immunoSEQ multiplex PCR, and TCRdb holds only the in-frame ones, with some missing. This sample has 200,000 to 300,000 clones, with 75% to 90% found just once. This receptor was identified in a woman aged 40 to 50 with acute COVID-19. The gene calls are TRBV5-4 and TRBJ1-2; no firm D call. Material: PBMCs or T cells enriched from blood (not recorded which). The CDR3 DNA follows: TGTGCCAGCAGCACGGAGGTGGAGAATGGCTACACCTTC. Translation gives CASSTEVENGYTF.